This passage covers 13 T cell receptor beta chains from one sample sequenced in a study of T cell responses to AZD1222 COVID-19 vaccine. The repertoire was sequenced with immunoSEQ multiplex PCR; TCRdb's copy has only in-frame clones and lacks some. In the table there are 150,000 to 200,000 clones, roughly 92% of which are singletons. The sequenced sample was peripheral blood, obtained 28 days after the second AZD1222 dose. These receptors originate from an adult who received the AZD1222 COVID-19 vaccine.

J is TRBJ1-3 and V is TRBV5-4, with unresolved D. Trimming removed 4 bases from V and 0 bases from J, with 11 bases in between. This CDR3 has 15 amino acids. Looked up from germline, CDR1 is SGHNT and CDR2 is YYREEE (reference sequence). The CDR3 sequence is CASSRDGSSGNTIYF. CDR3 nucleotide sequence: TGTGCCAGCAGCCGAGACGGTTCCTCTGGAAACACCATATATTTT.

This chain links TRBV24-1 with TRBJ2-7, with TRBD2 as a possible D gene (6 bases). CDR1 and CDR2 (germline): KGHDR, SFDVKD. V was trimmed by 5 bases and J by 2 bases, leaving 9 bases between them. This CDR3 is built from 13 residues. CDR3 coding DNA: TGTGCCACCAGTGGGGGACTCGCCTACGAGCAGTACTTC. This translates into CATSGGLAYEQYF.

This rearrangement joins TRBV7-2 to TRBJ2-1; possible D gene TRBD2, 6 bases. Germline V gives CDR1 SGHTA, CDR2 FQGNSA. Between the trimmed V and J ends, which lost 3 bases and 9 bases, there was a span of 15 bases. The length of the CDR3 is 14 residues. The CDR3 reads CASSFAPEGPEQFF. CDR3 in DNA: TGTGCCAGCAGCTTTGCTCCGGAGGGGCCTGAGCAGTTCTTC.

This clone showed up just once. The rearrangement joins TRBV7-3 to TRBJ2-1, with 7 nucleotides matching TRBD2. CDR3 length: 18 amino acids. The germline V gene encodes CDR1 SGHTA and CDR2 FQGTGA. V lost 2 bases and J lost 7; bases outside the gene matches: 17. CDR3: CASSLEWGWWEGGNEQFF. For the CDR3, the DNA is TGTGCCAGCAGCTTAGAGTGGGGATGGTGGGAGGGCGGAAATGAGCAGTTCTTC.

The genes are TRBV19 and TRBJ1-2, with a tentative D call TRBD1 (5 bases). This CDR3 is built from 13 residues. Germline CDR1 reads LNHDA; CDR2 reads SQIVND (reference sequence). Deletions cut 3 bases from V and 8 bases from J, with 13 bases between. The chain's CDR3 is CASSIGDRRGYTF. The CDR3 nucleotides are TGTGCCAGTAGTATTGGAGACAGACGCGGCTACACCTTC.

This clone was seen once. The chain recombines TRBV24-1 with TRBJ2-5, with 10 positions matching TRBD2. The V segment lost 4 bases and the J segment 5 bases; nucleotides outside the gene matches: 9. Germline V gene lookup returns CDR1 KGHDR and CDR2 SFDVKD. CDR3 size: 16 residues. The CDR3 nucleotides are TGTGCCACCAGTGACGCCCTAGCGGGAGAGCGGGAGACCCAGTACTTC. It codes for CATSDALAGERETQYF.

The CDR3 sequence: CASSYPGQTNTEAFF. The CDR3 DNA follows: TGTGCCAGCAGTTACCCTGGACAGACCAACACTGAAGCTTTCTTT. The V and J genes are TRBV6-5 and TRBJ1-1; D may be TRBD1 (6 bases). CDR3 length: 15 amino acids. Trimming pared 2 bases from V and 2 bases from J, leaving 12 bases between. Germline V gene data show CDR1 as MNHEY and CDR2 as SVGAGI.

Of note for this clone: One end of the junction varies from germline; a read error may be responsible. The CDR3 bases are TGTGCCAGCATCCTTACTCAGGGTAGCCGATCACCCCTTCACTTT. It codes for CASILTQGSRSPLHF. V gene TRBV6-5 combines with J gene TRBJ1-6, with D tentatively TRBD1 (5 bases). The CDR3 sequence is 15 residues long. CDR1 MNHEY and CDR2 SVGAGI come from the germline V gene.

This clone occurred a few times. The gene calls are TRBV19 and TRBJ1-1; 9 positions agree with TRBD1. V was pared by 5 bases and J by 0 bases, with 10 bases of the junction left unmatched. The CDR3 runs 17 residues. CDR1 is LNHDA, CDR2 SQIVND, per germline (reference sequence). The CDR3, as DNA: TGTGCCAGTAGTCCGCTGACAGGGGGAATTATGAACACTGAAGCTTTCTTT. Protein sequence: CASSPLTGGIMNTEAFF.

The CDR3 loop reads CASSLLDRDSYEQYF. DNA of the CDR3: TGTGCCAGCAGTTTGCTAGACAGGGACTCCTACGAGCAGTACTTC. V usage is TRBV27 and J usage is TRBJ2-7, with 7 nucleotides matching TRBD1. CDR3 length: 15 residues. CDR1 and CDR2 from the germline V gene are MNHEY and SMNVEV (reference sequence). Losses at the gene ends were 3 bases for V and 0 bases for J; bases not matched to a gene: 5.

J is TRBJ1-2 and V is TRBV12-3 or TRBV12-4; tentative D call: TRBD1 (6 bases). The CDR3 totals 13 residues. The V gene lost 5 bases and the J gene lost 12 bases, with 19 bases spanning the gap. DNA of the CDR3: TGTGCCAGCAGTGCCGCCGGGACACCTAGGCACACCTTC. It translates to CASSAAGTPRHTF.

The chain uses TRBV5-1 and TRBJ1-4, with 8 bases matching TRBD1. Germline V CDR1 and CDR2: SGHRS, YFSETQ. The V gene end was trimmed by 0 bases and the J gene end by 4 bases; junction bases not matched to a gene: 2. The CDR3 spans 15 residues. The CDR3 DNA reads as TGCGCCAGCAGCTTGGGACAGGGGTTTAATGAAAAACTGTTTTTT. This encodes CASSLGQGFNEKLFF.

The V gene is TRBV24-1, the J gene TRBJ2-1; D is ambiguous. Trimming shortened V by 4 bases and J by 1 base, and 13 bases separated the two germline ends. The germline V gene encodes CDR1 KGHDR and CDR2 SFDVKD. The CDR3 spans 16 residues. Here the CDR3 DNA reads TGTGCCACCAGTGACCCTCTTAGCCTTTCCTACAATGAGCAGTTCTTC. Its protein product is CATSDPLSLSYNEQFF.